This TCR beta chain appears in the sequencing data of a study of response to subunit inactivated influenza vaccine. Study-wide results and limits: New T cells are recruited in small numbers by each seasonal influenza vaccination, according to the authors' suggestion.

The germline gives CDR1 SGHAT, CDR2 FQNNGV. The CDR3 spans 15 residues. V was pared by 4 bases and J by 3 bases, with 14 bases between. With regard to this clonotype: Its specificity is not known.

A single record per CDR3 protein comes from TCRdb applying MiXCR to the RT-PCR reads. The table includes 650,000 to 850,000 distinct CDR3 sequences, approximately 14% detected once. This sequence originates from a man aged 45-60 years who received an inactivated influenza vaccine. This chain uses TRBV11-2 with TRBJ2-3; maybe TRBD2 (5 bases). The starting material was PBMCs from blood, obtained 14 to 15 days before vaccination. The CDR3 bases are TGTGCCAGCAGCTCCTTACTAGAAAAAACAGATACGCAGTATTTT. Protein product: CASSSLLEKTDTQYF. Drawing the rest from reference TRBV11-2 and TRBJ2-3, the complete variable domain is EAGVAQSPRYKIIEKRQSVAFWCNPISGHATLYWYQQILGQGPKLLIQFQNNGVVDDSQLPKDRFSAERLKGVDSTLKIQPAKLEDSAVYLCASSSLLEKTDTQYFGPGTRLTVL.